This T cell receptor (beta chain) was recorded in a study of T cells in Graves' hyperthyroidism and ophthalmopathy (dated by TCRdb to between 2018 and 2021). Study-level background: Peripheral blood samples were taken at the time of initial diagnosis, prior to any treatment. Following sampling, methimazole starting at 30 mg daily was given to hyperthyroidism patients, and high-dose intravenous methylprednisolone was given to ophthalmopathy patients. According to the paper, TCR Vbeta CDR3 sequencing was carried out on some 130 peripheral blood samples, which came from fewer than 50 ophthalmopathy, 70 to 80 hyperthyroidism and approximately 17 progressor patients. Prospective prediction of ophthalmopathy was tested in an independent validation cohort consisting of fewer than 20 hyperthyroidism patients and approximately 16 patients who later progressed to ophthalmopathy. In several Graves' hyperthyroidism patients, the study also compared T-cell repertoires from thyroid tissue with T-cell repertoires from blood. To identify distinguishing TCR V-J signatures, a discovery cohort of about 95 patients was used, comprising 43 with Graves' ophthalmopathy and some 60 with stable Graves' hyperthyroidism. The approximately 100 discovery patients were divided at random into training and test sets in a 7:3 ratio. Overall study results and their limits: Most expanded thyroid clonotypes (frequency above 0.001) were also detected in blood, a finding suggesting that blood repertoires may reflect thyroid immune responses. A model built on a 13 V-J signature distinguished ophthalmopathy from stable hyperthyroidism, reaching over 85% sensitivity and about 81% specificity in cross-validation and 80%/75% in testing. Sample size was not statistically predetermined, and blinding of investigators to group allocation was not performed. In validation, progression to ophthalmopathy was predicted by the model with around 71% sensitivity and roughly 76% specificity, a median of 6.5 months before onset.

Including cysteine and phenylalanine, the CDR3 has 16 amino acids. This entry keeps only the CDR3 DNA: 48 bases, framed from base 1. Germline trimming: 3 bases from V, 5 bases from J; junction bases outside gene matches: 9. Hyperthyroidism patients were aged 18 to 65 years and newly diagnosed, with disease duration of less than 2 months. The study excluded patients with uncontrolled infections, other autoimmune diseases, pregnancy or lactation. Clinical symptoms, serum thyroxine and TRAb, thyroid ultrasound, and orbital computed tomography formed the basis for the diagnoses. Blood from progressor patients was collected at the time of first diagnosis with hyperthyroidism, before any ophthalmopathy symptoms had appeared. PBMCs were separated from 8 to 10 ml of fresh peripheral blood using Ficoll-Paque density gradient centrifugation. Progressor patients were first diagnosed with Graves' hyperthyroidism and then developed ophthalmopathy during follow-up. Total RNA was extracted using Trizol reagent, and RNA quality was assessed on an Agilent 2100 Bioanalyzer.

This clonotype was recorded at least ten times. It lacks a known antigen. No much larger clonotype is one base removed from it; base qualities were not supplied. The TCR beta CDR3 regions were amplified from the RNA transcripts. A first-round RT-PCR of the TCR CDR3 used the HTBI primer set with the Qiagen OneStep RT-PCR kit. Libraries were constructed in a second round of multiplex PCR, after which size selection and purification were performed. Libraries were sequenced paired-end with 100 bp reads on an Illumina HiSeq2000. In the authors' own workflow: SOAPnuke was used to process the raw data, with reads discarded if the reads contained adapters or uncalled bases, had a mean Phred below 15, or lacked an exact constant-primer or identifier match. COPE v1.2.5 was used to merge high-quality paired reads, and clonotypes were defined as unique nucleotide sequences. MiTCR v1.1 was used to align the clonotypes against IMGT TRBV, TRBD and TRBJ reference segments. Analysis was restricted to V-J combinations with a frequency above 0.0001, which covered 99.2% of repertoires. A TCS score was defined as the ratio of F50 (clonal expansion) to E x V (chaos), with BLOSUM62-based TCRdist applied between CDR3 peptides within each V-J. Welch's t-statistics and random forest reduced roughly 530 V-J features to 13, which were used in a naive Bayes classifier (R e1071). TCRdb ran its own pipeline on the public reads, namely fastp trimming at Q25 and MiXCR clone calling, and kept in-frame beta chains. Duplicate CDR3 protein sequences are folded into a single record with the most common DNA and genes. TCRdb, not the authors, supplied the V and J calls. Counted in this sample were more than 300,000 distinct CDR3 sequences; approximately 18% of them appeared once. The biggest ten clones account for more than 30% of the sample.

In this chain, TRBV12-3 or TRBV12-4 is recombined with TRBJ1-4; TRBD1 matches 7 bases in the middle. This TCR came from a woman aged 25-40 years with Graves' hyperthyroidism that later progressed to Graves' ophthalmopathy. Sample: blood. The CDR3 reads as follows: CASSFLPGTENEKLFF. The DNA sequence is as follows: TGTGCCAGCAGTTTCTTGCCTGGGACAGAAAATGAAAAACTGTTTTTT.